The 32 T cell receptor beta chains reported below all come from one sample, sequenced in a study of cytomegalovirus exposure and HLA in healthy donors. With 60 Vbeta and 13 Jbeta primers, the PCR was carried out. TCRdb's table, derived via immunoSEQ multiplex PCR, lists solely in-frame clones and lacks some. The data hold some 100,000 clones, with approximately 81% observed a single time. The sample comprised PBMCs. The receptors come from a female donor in good health and CMV-seropositive.

The chain carries TRBV19 and TRBJ1-5, with TRBD1 as a possible D gene (6 bases). CDR1 and CDR2 (germline): LNHDA, SQIVND (reference sequence). The CDR3 covers 15 residues. Deletions cut 6 bases from V and 2 bases from J, with 14 bases between. CDR3 loop: CASRSNRVGNQPQHF. The CDR3 bases are TGTGCCAGTAGATCAAACAGGGTTGGCAATCAGCCCCAGCATTTT.

The rearrangement joins TRBV6-1 to TRBJ2-7; 9 bases align to TRBD1. V trimming: 6 bases; J trimming: 2 bases; junction bases outside the gene matches: 8. The V gene's germline CDR1 is MNHNS and CDR2 SASEGT. CDR3 length equals 15 residues. CDR3 bases: TGTGCCAGCAGGGTAGACAGGGGGAGTACCTACGAGCAGTACTTC. This encodes CASRVDRGSTYEQYF.

The chain employs TRBV2 and TRBJ2-3, with D maybe TRBD2 (5 bases). Deletions cut 6 bases from V and 3 bases from J, with 19 bases between. The CDR3 totals 16 residues. Germline V lookup: CDR1 SNHLY, CDR2 FYNNEI. CDR3 DNA: TGTGCCAGCAGCCGCAGAGGGCCATTGACTACAGATACGCAGTATTTT. Its translation: CASSRRGPLTTDTQYF. The full variable domain, completed using reference TRBV2 and TRBJ2-3, is EPEVTQTPSHQVTQMGQEVILRCVPISNHLYFYWYRQILGQKVEFLVSFYNNEISEKSEIFDDQFSVERPDGSNFTLKIRSTKLEDSAMYFCASSRRGPLTTDTQYFGPGTRLTVL.

This clone was seen only once. The chain has TRBV6-1 and TRBJ2-7, with D possibly being TRBD2 (6 bases). The V gene's germline CDR1 is MNHNS and CDR2 SASEGT. The CDR3 runs to 14 residues. V lost 0 bases and J lost 4, with 10 bases in between. The CDR3 DNA reads as TGTGCCAGCAGTGAAGCGGGGGGTGTGTACGAGCAGTACTTC. The encoded protein is CASSEAGGVYEQYF.

V gene TRBV5-1 combines with J gene TRBJ2-1, with 12 bases identical to TRBD2. V dropped 0 bases and J dropped 4; count of bases not matched to a gene: 5. The germline gives CDR1 SGHRS, CDR2 YFSETQ. The CDR3 covers 17 residues. The CDR3 is CASSLGLAGVRYNEQFF. In DNA, the CDR3 is TGCGCCAGCAGCTTGGGACTAGCGGGAGTGAGGTACAATGAGCAGTTCTTC.

The V and J genes are TRBV10-3 and TRBJ2-7; 9 positions match TRBD1. This CDR3 contains 15 residues. V lost 0 bases and J lost 7; bases outside the gene matches: 7. Germline V CDR1 and CDR2: ENHRY, SYGVKD. The CDR3 loop reads CAISESGTGMGEQYF. CDR3 nucleotide sequence: TGTGCCATCAGTGAGTCGGGGACAGGGATGGGAGAGCAGTACTTC.

The chain combines TRBV30 with TRBJ2-7, with D unclear. Germline V lookup: CDR1 GTSNPN, CDR2 SVGIG (reference sequence). V was trimmed by 3 bases and J by 2 bases, leaving 17 bases between them. This CDR3 region has 15 residues. The CDR3: CAWRPPGRPPYEQYF. Here the CDR3 DNA reads TGTGCCTGGAGGCCTCCAGGCAGGCCGCCCTACGAGCAGTACTTC.

V is TRBV21-1 and J is TRBJ2-5; whether TRBD1, the table's D call, matches the DNA was not checked. The J call is in doubt because the DNA end fits TRBJ2-7 better. TRBV21-1 is a listed pseudogene. The CDR3 extends over 15 amino acids. The chain's CDR3 is CASSIPGTGAYEQYF. The CDR3 nucleotides are TGTGCCAGCAGCATCCCGGGGACAGGGGCCTACGAGCAGTACTTC.

This clone was detected only a few times. This chain joins TRBV30 and TRBJ1-2; D possibly corresponds to TRBD1 (6 bases). The germline V gene encodes CDR1 GTSNPN and CDR2 SVGIG (reference sequence). Between the trimmed V and J ends, which lost 1 base and 6 bases, there was a span of 24 bases. There are 17 residues in the CDR3. Written as DNA, the CDR3 is TGTGCCTGGAGTGGGGTCGGGGGGCGCTCGGGACTTGATGGCTACACCTTC. Protein sequence: CAWSGVGGRSGLDGYTF.

The CDR3 DNA is TGTGCCAGCAGCGGGGGGGCGCAACCCGCCTACGAGCAGTACTTC. Amino acid sequence: CASSGGAQPAYEQYF. The chain is built from TRBV7-6 and TRBJ2-5, with D perhaps TRBD2 (7 bases). The J call may be in error: the DNA end matches TRBJ2-7 better. The length of the CDR3 is 15 residues. The germline CDR1 and CDR2 sequences are SGHVS and FNYEAQ.

This clone turned up a few times. V usage is TRBV6-4 and J usage is TRBJ2-3; 7 positions agree with TRBD2. The V and J ends lost 3 bases and 2 bases, in that order; junction bases with no gene match: 8. CDR3 length equals 16 residues. Germline CDR1 MRHNA, CDR2 SNTAGT. Here the CDR3 reads CASSEGSGFSTDTQYF. The CDR3 nucleotides are TGTGCCAGCAGTGAAGGTAGCGGGTTCTCCACAGATACGCAGTATTTT.

The chain links TRBV7-6 to TRBJ2-7, with D maybe TRBD2 (6 bases). The CDR3 length is 13 residues. Between the trimmed V and J ends, which lost 4 bases and 2 bases, there was a span of 9 bases. From germline, CDR1 is SGHVS and CDR2 FNYEAQ. The CDR3 coding sequence is TGTGCCAGCAGCTCCGGCGGGACCTACGAGCAGTACTTC. Residues: CASSSGGTYEQYF.

V gene TRBV5-1 combines with J gene TRBJ2-2; D may be TRBD1 (6 bases). Between the trimmed V and J ends, which lost 1 base and 0 bases, there was a span of 10 bases. CDR3 length equals 16 residues. Germline lookup yields CDR1 SGHRS and CDR2 YFSETQ. The DNA for the CDR3 is TGCGCCAGCAGCTTGAGGGGGACAACGAACACCGGGGAGCTGTTTTTT. This encodes CASSLRGTTNTGELFF.

The chain carries TRBV5-1 and TRBJ1-1; D gene ambiguous. The V end was cut by 4 bases, the J end by 1 base, with 11 bases between. This CDR3 has 14 residues. CDR1 is SGHRS and CDR2 is YFSETQ in the germline V gene. CDR3 sequence reads: CASSPRHSNTEAFF. CDR3 in DNA: TGCGCCAGCAGCCCCCGACATTCGAACACTGAAGCTTTCTTT.

The rearrangement links TRBV4-3 to TRBJ2-5, with D uncertain. The J call is in doubt because the DNA end fits TRBJ2-7 better. From germline, CDR1 is LGHNA and CDR2 YSLEER. CDR3 length: 15 residues. The CDR3 DNA follows: TGCGCCAGCAGCCGGAAGACATCGAGCTCCTACGAGCAGTACTTC. This encodes CASSRKTSSSYEQYF.

This clone was recorded a few times. The chain joins TRBV7-2 to TRBJ2-1; 14 bases align to TRBD2. The V gene end was trimmed by 3 bases and the J gene end by 7 bases; junction bases not matched to a gene: 8. In germline, CDR1 is SGHTA, CDR2 FQGNSA. The CDR3 runs 17 residues. CDR3 coding DNA: TGTGCCAGCAGCTTTGGGACTAGCGGGAGCCCCGGGAATGAGCAGTTCTTC. This sequence encodes CASSFGTSGSPGNEQFF.

This clone has a single count. V usage is TRBV30 and J usage is TRBJ2-5, with D uncertain. The V end was cut by 3 bases, the J end by 5 bases, with 13 bases between. The CDR3 contains 13 residues. Germline V gene sequence: CDR1 GTSNPN, CDR2 SVGIG (reference sequence). The CDR3 loop reads CAWRGRSRETQYF. The CDR3 nucleotides read TGTGCCTGGAGGGGCAGGTCTCGGGAGACCCAGTACTTC.

This clone occurred a few times. This sequence joins TRBV7-2 and TRBJ2-7; D uncertain. The length of the CDR3 is 15 residues. Germline CDR1 and CDR2: SGHTA and FQGNSA. V was trimmed by 2 bases and J by 0 bases, leaving 11 bases between them. DNA for the CDR3: TGTGCCAGCAGCTTAATGCCGGTCCTCTCCTACGAGCAGTACTTC. Its protein product is CASSLMPVLSYEQYF.

As concerns this clone: Since the CDR3 does not end with the conserved phenylalanine or tryptophan, this likely comes from a read error. V is TRBV27 and J is TRBJ2-7; maybe TRBD2 (6 bases). This CDR3 is built from 14 residues. Per germline, CDR1 MNHEY and CDR2 SMNVEV (reference sequence). Trimming took 2 bases from V and 7 from J, leaving 15 bases between them. The CDR3 loop is CASSLSGTGVEQYL. The DNA for the CDR3 is TGTGCCAGCAGTTTAAGTGGCACGGGGGTGGAGCAGTACCTC.

This chain uses TRBV6-5 with TRBJ1-2, with TRBD1 matching over 8 bases. This CDR3 comprises 13 residues. V was clipped by 5 bases and J by 6 bases; unmatched bases: 5. Germline CDR1 MNHEY, CDR2 SVGAGI. The CDR3: CASSNGQGHGYTF. CDR3 sequence (DNA): TGTGCCAGCAGTAACGGACAGGGCCATGGCTACACCTTC.

The chain employs TRBV2 and TRBJ1-4; 8 bases agree with TRBD1. CDR1 and CDR2 from the germline V gene are SNHLY and FYNNEI. J lost 3 bases, V lost 3 bases, and 0 bases had no gene match. The length of the CDR3 is 14 residues. The CDR3 DNA sequence: TGTGCCAGCAGTGAGACAGGGGCTAATGAAAAACTGTTTTTT. It encodes CASSETGANEKLFF.

V usage is TRBV5-1 and J usage is TRBJ1-1; D not certain. The length of the CDR3 is 16 residues. The V gene lost 2 bases and the J gene lost 4 bases, with 18 bases spanning the gap. CDR1 is SGHRS, CDR2 YFSETQ, per germline. CDR3 protein: CASSFVFGGSATEAFF. CDR3 bases: TGCGCCAGCAGCTTCGTTTTCGGTGGCAGCGCCACTGAAGCTTTCTTT.

There are a few counts of this clone. The rearrangement links TRBV5-5 to TRBJ1-2, with 8 nucleotides matching TRBD1. The V segment lost 4 bases and the J segment 3 bases; nucleotides outside the gene matches: 8. The CDR3 length is 15 residues. Germline CDR1 reads SGHKS; CDR2 reads YYEKEE (reference sequence). As DNA, the CDR3 is TGTGCCAGCAGCCTCGGACAGGGCAACTACTATGGCTACACCTTC. Its protein product is CASSLGQGNYYGYTF.

In its sample, this clone was seen once. The chain joins TRBV2 to TRBJ1-1; maybe TRBD1 (6 bases). V was cut by 10 bases and J by 4 bases, with 13 bases left in between. Per germline, CDR1 SNHLY and CDR2 FYNNEI. The CDR3 is 12 residues long. CDR3 nucleotide sequence: TGTGCCATCACAGGGAGGGGCACTGAAGCTTTCTTT. Amino acid sequence: CAITGRGTEAFF.

This chain connects TRBV4-1 to TRBJ1-2; the match to TRBD1 covers 9 bases. V lost 0 bases and J lost 10; bases outside the gene matches: 15. The CDR3 consists of 17 residues. Germline V gene lookup returns CDR1 MGHRA and CDR2 YSYEKL. In nucleotides, the CDR3 is TGCGCCAGCAGCCAAGATGGCCGGGACAGGGCACCGAGCATCTACACCTTC. Translation gives CASSQDGRDRAPSIYTF.

The rearrangement joins TRBV27 to TRBJ2-5; TRBD2 aligns across 9 bases. The J call may be faulty, since TRBJ2-7 better matches the DNA end. CDR1 and CDR2 from the germline V gene are MNHEY and SMNVEV (reference sequence). CDR3 length: 17 residues. CDR3 region: CASSLYPRRLADYEQYF. CDR3 DNA sequence: TGTGCCAGCAGTTTATACCCCCGTAGACTAGCGGATTACGAGCAGTACTTC.

CDR3 in DNA: TGTGCCAGCAGTCCGGACAGGGCTGGCAATCAGCCCCAGCATTTT. It encodes CASSPDRAGNQPQHF. The chain recombines TRBV7-9 with TRBJ1-5; 8 bases agree with TRBD1. V shed 6 bases and J 2 bases; nucleotides not matched to a gene: 6. CDR1 is SEHNR, CDR2 FQNEAQ, per germline (reference sequence). The CDR3 runs 15 residues.

V is TRBV5-1 and J is TRBJ1-1, with D possibly TRBD1 on 5 matching bases. The germline V and J ends were trimmed by 4 bases and 4 bases, with 8 bases remaining between them. CDR3 length: 12 residues. The germline V gene has CDR1 SGHRS and CDR2 YFSETQ. CDR3: CASSQGGTEAFF. The CDR3 DNA reads as TGCGCCAGCAGCCAGGGTGGCACTGAAGCTTTCTTT.

The V gene is TRBV5-1, the J gene TRBJ2-7, with 9 bases aligning to TRBD1. J gave up 5 bases and V 0 bases, and 15 bases lay outside the gene matches. This CDR3 region has 18 residues. CDR1 is SGHRS and CDR2 is YFSETQ in the germline V gene. The CDR3 loop is CASSLEYGVGTGIDEQYF. In DNA form, the CDR3 reads TGCGCCAGCAGCTTGGAGTATGGAGTCGGGACAGGGATCGACGAGCAGTACTTC.

This clone has more than one count but fewer than ten. The chain has TRBV6-4 and TRBJ2-3; the match to TRBD2 covers 8 bases. The germline CDR1 and CDR2 sequences are MRHNA and SNTAGT. Trimming removed 2 bases from V and 6 bases from J; junction bases left unmatched: 7. The CDR3 has 15 residues. Here the CDR3 reads CASSDRAGGVDTQYF. The DNA of the CDR3 is TGTGCCAGCAGTGACCGTGCGGGAGGAGTTGATACGCAGTATTTT.

In regard to this clone: An end of the junction does not agree with germline; a read error may underlie this. The chain links TRBV9 to TRBJ2-3; 9 bases align to TRBD2. This CDR3 contains 15 residues. Germline values: CDR1 SGDLS, CDR2 YYNGEE. The CDR3 loop is CASSASGTSTDTQYF. In DNA form, the CDR3 reads TGTGCCAGCAGCGCCTCCGGGACTAGCACGGATACGCAGTATTTT.

This clone was recorded a few times. V gene TRBV13 combines with J gene TRBJ2-1, with TRBD2 matching 12 bases. V lost 2 bases to trimming and J lost 8 bases; unmatched junction nucleotides: 7. The CDR3 length is 16 residues. Germline assignment: CDR1 PRHDT and CDR2 FYEKMQ (reference sequence). The CDR3 sequence: CASSLSLAGGIHEQFF. For the CDR3, the DNA is TGTGCCAGCAGCTTATCACTAGCGGGAGGAATCCATGAGCAGTTCTTC.